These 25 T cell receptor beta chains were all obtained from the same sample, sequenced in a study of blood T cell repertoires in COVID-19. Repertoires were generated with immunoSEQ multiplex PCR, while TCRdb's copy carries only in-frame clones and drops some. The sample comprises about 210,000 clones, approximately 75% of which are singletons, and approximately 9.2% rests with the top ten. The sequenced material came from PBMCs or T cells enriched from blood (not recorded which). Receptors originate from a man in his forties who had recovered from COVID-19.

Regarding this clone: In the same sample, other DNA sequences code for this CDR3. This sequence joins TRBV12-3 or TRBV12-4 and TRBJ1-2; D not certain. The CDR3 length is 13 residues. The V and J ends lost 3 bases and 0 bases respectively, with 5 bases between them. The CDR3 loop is CASSLAANYGYTF. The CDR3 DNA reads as TGTGCCAGCAGTTTGGCCGCTAACTATGGCTACACCTTC.

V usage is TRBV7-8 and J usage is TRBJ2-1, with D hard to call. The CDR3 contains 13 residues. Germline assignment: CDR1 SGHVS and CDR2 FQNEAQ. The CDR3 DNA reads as TGTGCTTGGAGCCCCCCGGATTCCCGGGAGCAGTTCTTC. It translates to CAWSPPDSREQFF.

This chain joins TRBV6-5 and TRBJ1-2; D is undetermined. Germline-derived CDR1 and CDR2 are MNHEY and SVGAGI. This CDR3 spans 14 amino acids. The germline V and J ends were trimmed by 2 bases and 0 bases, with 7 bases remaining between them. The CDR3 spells CASSYRWPNYGYTF. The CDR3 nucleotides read TGTGCCAGCAGTTACCGTTGGCCTAACTATGGCTACACCTTC.

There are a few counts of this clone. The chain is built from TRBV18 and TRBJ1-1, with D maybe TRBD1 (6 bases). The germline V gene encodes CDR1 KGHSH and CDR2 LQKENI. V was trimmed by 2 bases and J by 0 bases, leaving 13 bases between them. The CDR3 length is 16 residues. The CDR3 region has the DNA TGTGCCAGCTCACCATTACACAGGGAAATGAACACTGAAGCTTTCTTT. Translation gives CASSPLHREMNTEAFF.

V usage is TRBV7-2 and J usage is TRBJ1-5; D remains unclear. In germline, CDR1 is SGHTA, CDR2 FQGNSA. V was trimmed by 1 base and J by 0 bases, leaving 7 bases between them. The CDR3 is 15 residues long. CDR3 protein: CASSLGHSSNQPQHF. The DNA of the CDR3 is TGTGCCAGCAGCTTAGGACACAGTAGCAATCAGCCCCAGCATTTT.

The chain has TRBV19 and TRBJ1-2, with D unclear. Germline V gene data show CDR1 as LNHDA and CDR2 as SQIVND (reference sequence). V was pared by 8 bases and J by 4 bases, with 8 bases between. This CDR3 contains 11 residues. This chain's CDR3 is CASLTFYGYTF. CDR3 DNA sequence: TGTGCCAGTCTCACATTCTATGGCTACACCTTC. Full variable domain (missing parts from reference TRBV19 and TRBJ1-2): DGGITQSPKYLFRKEGQNVTLSCEQNLNHDAMYWYRQDPGQGLRLIYYSQIVNDFQKGDIAEGYSVSREKKESFPLTVTSAQKNPTAFYLCASLTFYGYTFGSGTRLTVV.

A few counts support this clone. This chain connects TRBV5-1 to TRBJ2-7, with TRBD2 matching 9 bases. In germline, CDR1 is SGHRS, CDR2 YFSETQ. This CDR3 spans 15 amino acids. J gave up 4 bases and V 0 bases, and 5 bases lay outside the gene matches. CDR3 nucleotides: TGCGCCAGCAGCTTGGCGGCGGGGGGGGCTTACGAGCAGTACTTC. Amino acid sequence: CASSLAAGGAYEQYF.

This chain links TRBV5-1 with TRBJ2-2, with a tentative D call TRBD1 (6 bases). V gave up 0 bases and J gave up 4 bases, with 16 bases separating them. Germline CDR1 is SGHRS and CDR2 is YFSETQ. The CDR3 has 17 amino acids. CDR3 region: CASSLVPTGEGTGELFF. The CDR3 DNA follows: TGCGCCAGCAGCTTGGTCCCGACAGGCGAGGGCACCGGGGAGCTGTTTTTT.

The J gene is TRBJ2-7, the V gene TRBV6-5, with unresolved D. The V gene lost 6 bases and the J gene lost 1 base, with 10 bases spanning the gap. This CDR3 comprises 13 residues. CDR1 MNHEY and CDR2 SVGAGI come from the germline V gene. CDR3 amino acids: CASRRLMSYEQYF. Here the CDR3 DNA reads TGTGCCAGCAGACGGTTAATGTCCTACGAGCAGTACTTC.

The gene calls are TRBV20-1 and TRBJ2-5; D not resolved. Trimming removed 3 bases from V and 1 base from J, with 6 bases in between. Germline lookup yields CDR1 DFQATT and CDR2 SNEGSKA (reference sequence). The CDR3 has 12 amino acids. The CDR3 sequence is CSASQVQETQYF. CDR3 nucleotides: TGCAGTGCTAGTCAGGTCCAAGAGACCCAGTACTTC.

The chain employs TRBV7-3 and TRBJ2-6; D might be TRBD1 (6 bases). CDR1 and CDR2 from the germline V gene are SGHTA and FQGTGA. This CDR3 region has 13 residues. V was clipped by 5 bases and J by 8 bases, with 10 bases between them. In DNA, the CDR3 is TGTGCCAGCAGCGCAACAGGGCCCAACGTCCTGACTTTC. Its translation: CASSATGPNVLTF.

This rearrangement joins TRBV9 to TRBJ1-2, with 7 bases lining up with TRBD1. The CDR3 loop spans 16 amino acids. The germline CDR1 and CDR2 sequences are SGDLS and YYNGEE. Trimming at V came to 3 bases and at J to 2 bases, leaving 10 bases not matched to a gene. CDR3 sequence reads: CASSASGQGGNYGYTF. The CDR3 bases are TGTGCCAGCAGCGCTTCCGGCCAGGGGGGAAACTATGGCTACACCTTC.

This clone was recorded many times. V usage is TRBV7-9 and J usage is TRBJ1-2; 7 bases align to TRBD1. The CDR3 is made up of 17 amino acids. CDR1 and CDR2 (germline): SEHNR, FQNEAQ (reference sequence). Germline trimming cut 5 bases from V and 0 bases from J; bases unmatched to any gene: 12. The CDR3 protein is CASSTPGTELANYGYTF. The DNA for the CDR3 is TGTGCCAGCAGCACCCCCGGGACAGAGTTAGCTAACTATGGCTACACCTTC. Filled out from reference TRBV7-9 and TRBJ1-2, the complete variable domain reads DTGVSQNPRHKITKRGQNVTFRCDPISEHNRLYWYRQTLGQGPEFLTYFQNEAQLEKSRLLSDRFSAERPKGSFSTLEIQRTEQGDSAMYLCASSTPGTELANYGYTFGSGTRLTVV.

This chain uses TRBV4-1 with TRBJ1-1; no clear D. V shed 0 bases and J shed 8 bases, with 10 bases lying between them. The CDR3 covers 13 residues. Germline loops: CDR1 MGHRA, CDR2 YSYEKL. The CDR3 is CASSQDQMREAFF. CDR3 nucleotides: TGCGCCAGCAGCCAAGATCAAATGCGAGAAGCTTTCTTT.

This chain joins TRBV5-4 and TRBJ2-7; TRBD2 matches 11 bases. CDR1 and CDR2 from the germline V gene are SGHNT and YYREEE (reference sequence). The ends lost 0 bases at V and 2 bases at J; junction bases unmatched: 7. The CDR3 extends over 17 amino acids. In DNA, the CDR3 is TGTGCCAGCAGCTTGGATGCTAGCGGGGGGTCGGCCTACGAGCAGTACTTC. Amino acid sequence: CASSLDASGGSAYEQYF. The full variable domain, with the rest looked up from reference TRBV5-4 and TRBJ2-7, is ETGVTQSPTHLIKTRGQQVTLRCSSQSGHNTVSWYQQALGQGPQFIFQYYREEENGRGNFPPRFSGLQFPNYSSELNVNALELDDSALYLCASSLDASGGSAYEQYFGPGTRLTVT.

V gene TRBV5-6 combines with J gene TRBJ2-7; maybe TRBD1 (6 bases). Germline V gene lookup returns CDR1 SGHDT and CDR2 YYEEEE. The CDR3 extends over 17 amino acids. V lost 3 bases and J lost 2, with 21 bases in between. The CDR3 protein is CASSSGTLTYRAYEQYF. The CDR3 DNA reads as TGTGCCAGCAGCTCCGGGACACTTACATATAGGGCCTACGAGCAGTACTTC.

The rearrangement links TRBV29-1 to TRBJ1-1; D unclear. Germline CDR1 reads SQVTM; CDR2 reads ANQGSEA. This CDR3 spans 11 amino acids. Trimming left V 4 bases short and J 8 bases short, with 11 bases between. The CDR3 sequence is CSVGTPLEAFF. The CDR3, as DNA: TGCAGCGTTGGAACCCCGCTAGAAGCTTTCTTT.

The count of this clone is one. The CDR3 reads CASSQEGRANYGYTF. CDR3 bases: TGTGCCAGCAGCCAAGAAGGGAGGGCTAACTATGGCTACACCTTC. The chain is built from TRBV3-1 (or the pseudogene TRBV3-2) and TRBJ1-2; D remains unclear. The CDR3 consists of 15 residues. Germline CDR1 and CDR2: LGHDT and YNNKEL (reference sequence). The germline V and J ends were trimmed by 0 bases and 0 bases, with 8 bases remaining between them.

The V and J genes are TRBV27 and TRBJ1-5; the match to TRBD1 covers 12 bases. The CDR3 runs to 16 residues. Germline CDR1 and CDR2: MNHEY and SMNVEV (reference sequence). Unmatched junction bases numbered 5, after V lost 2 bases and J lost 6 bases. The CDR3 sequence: CASSLIGTGGSQPQHF. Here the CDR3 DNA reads TGTGCCAGCAGTTTAATCGGGACAGGGGGCTCTCAGCCCCAGCATTTT.

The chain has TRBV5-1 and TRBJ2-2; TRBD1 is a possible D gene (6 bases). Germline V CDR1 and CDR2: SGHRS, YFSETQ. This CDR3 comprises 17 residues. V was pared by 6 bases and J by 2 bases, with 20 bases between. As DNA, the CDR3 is TGCGCCAGCAACTCCTTGACAGGCGGGTTTAACACCGGGGAGCTGTTTTTT. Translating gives CASNSLTGGFNTGELFF.

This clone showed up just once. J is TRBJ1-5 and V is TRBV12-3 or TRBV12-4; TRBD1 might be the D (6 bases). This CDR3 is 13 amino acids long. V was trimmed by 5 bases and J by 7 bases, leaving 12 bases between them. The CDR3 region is CASSVQGRQPQHF. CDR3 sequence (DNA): TGTGCCAGCAGTGTACAGGGTAGGCAGCCCCAGCATTTT.

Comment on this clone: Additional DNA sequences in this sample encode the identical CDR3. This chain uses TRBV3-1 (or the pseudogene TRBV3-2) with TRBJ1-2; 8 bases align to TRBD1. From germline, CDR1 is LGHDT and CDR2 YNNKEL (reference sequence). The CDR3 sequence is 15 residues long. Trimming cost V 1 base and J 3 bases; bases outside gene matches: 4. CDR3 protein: CASSQGQGADYGYTF. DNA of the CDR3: TGTGCCAGCAGCCAAGGTCAGGGGGCTGACTATGGCTACACCTTC.

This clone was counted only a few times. CDR3 DNA: TGTGCCAGCAGCTTAGAGCGCGCCTACAATGAGCAGTTCTTC. It specifies CASSLERAYNEQFF. The chain combines TRBV11-3 with TRBJ2-1; unclear D gene. Trimming cost V 0 bases and J 2 bases, with 5 bases left between them. The CDR3 is 14 amino acids. The germline V gene has CDR1 SGHNT and CDR2 YENEEA.

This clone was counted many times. The CDR3 is CASKDSLSSYNSPLHF. DNA for the CDR3: TGTGCCAGCAAGGACAGCCTGAGCTCCTATAATTCACCCCTCCACTTT. The chain couples TRBV2 to TRBJ1-6; D is possibly TRBD1 (6 bases). The CDR3 runs to 16 residues. Germline V lookup: CDR1 SNHLY, CDR2 FYNNEI. Trimming cost V 7 bases and J 0 bases, with 13 bases left between them.

This CDR3 reads CAWGTSRTSSYNSPLHF. The CDR3 DNA reads as TGTGCCTGGGGTACCTCAAGAACGAGCTCCTATAATTCACCCCTCCACTTT. The chain links TRBV30 to TRBJ1-6; D not certain. With 5 bases removed from V and 0 bases from J, the gap between germline ends came to 17 bases. This CDR3 contains 17 residues. In germline, CDR1 is GTSNPN, CDR2 SVGIG (reference sequence). Complete variable domain (other parts from reference TRBV30 and TRBJ1-6): SQTIHQWPATLVQPVGSPLSLECTVEGTSNPNLYWYRQAAGRGLQLLFYSVGIGQISSEVPQNLSASRPQDRQFILSSKKLLLSDSGFYLCAWGTSRTSSYNSPLHFGNGTRLTVT.